This TCR beta chain was identified during a study of blood T cell repertoires in COVID-19 (dated by TCRdb to the early 2020s). About the full investigation: For ImmuneRACE Cohort 3, a participant was defined as recovered based on two consecutive negative NP/OP PCR tests, clearance by a healthcare professional, or resolution of symptoms. Samples came from the ongoing ImmuneRACE study (first 160 participants) plus 1,254 subjects from 6 global collaborators. Samples covering the acute and convalescent phases of COVID-19 were provided by collaborators in the United States, Italy and Spain. Deeply sampled blood TCRbeta repertoires from subjects exposed to, actively infected with, or recovered from COVID-19 were included in the dataset. The repertoires were made available in a free public database intended to serve as a resource for research on the immune response to SARS-CoV-2. HLA class I and class II types, where available, came from metadata supplied by the sample provider rather than from assay-based typing. The prospective study material was composed of cDNA or gDNA derived from T cells, B-cell-depleted T cells, or PBMCs. The sample metadata nearly always contained a de-identified subject ID, COVID-19 status, age in years and sex.

V lost 2 bases and J lost 3 bases, and the count of bases not matched to a germline gene is 2. Including the terminal cysteine and phenylalanine, the CDR3 comprises 16 residues. The kept DNA is CDR3 alone, 48 bases in frame from the first base. From the germline V gene, CDR1 is MDHEN and CDR2 is SYDVKM. Enrolling through a virtual design, the prospective study's participants ranged in age from roughly 18 to 89 years and lived across 20 to 25 United States geographic areas. In the prospective study, participants were assigned to cohorts based on the clinical history participants reported in a screening survey and a study questionnaire. In the prospective study, mobile phlebotomists collected whole blood, serum and a nasopharyngeal or oropharyngeal swab from each participant. Participants in the prospective study had the option to provide additional blood draws and questionnaires over a roughly 2-month period. Before DNA extraction, blood samples from the prospective study were shipped at room temperature or frozen.

TCRbeta CDR3 regions were amplified from genomic DNA using the immunoSEQ Assay, a bias-controlled multiplex PCR. The authors' pipeline ran thus. The number of nucleated cells in each sample was estimated by amplification of reference gene primers within the assay. Sequence reads were collapsed and filtered to measure the absolute abundance of every unique TCRbeta CDR3 rearrangement. For each sample, productive Simpson clonality was calculated by taking the square root of Simpson's diversity index across productive rearrangements. Sourced from immuneACCESS, this table was stored by TCRdb with only in-frame sequences that have V and J called. A share of the clones is absent; for the studies checked, an unresolved V gene accounts for under half, and the remainder has no known explanation. For V, J and clone size, that table is used; D and trimming come from the DNA. Recorded for this sample are roughly 200,000 clones; around nine tenths of them occurred a single time. Around 7% of the sample goes to the ten largest clones.

General study outcomes and caveats: Clinical and demographic metadata were provided uncurated, with the amount varying by source and participant.

With respect to this clone: This clone's antigen is unknown. No much larger clone exists at a distance of one base, and base qualities are not known.

The chain couples TRBV28 to TRBJ2-1; 12 central bases correspond to TRBD2. The TCR was taken from a man aged 30 to 45 in a cohort exposed to, infected with or recovered from COVID-19 (not recorded which). The sequenced sample was PBMCs or T cells enriched from blood (not recorded which). The CDR3 reads CASSLQGLAGYNEQFF. The nucleotides are TGTGCCAGCAGTTTACAGGGACTAGCGGGCTACAATGAGCAGTTCTTC.